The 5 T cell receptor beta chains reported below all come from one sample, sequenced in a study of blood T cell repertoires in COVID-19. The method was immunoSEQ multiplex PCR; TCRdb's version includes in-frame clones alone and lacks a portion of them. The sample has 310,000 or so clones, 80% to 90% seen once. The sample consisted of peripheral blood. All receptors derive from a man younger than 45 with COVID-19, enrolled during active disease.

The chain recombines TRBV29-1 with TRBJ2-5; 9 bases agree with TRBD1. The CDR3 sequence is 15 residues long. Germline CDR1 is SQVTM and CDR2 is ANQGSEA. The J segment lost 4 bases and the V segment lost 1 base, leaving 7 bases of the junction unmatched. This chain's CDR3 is CSVEVIGQGRETQYF. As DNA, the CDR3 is TGCAGCGTTGAAGTTATTGGACAGGGGAGAGAGACCCAGTACTTC.

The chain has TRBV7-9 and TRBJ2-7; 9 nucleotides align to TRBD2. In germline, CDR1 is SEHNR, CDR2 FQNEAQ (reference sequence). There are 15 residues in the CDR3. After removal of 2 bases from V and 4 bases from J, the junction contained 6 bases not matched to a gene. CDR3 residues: CASSLSGGRFYEQYF. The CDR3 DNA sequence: TGTGCCAGCAGCTTAAGCGGGGGGAGGTTTTACGAGCAGTACTTC.

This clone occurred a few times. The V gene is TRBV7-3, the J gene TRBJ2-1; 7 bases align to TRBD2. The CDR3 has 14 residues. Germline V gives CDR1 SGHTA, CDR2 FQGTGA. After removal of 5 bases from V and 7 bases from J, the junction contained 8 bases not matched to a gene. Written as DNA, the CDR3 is TGTGCCAGCAGCCCGGACCGGACTAGTAATGAGCAGTTCTTC. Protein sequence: CASSPDRTSNEQFF.

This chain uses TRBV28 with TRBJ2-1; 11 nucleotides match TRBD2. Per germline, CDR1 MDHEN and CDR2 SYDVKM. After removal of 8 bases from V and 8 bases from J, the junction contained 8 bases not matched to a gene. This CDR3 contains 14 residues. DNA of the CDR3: TGTGCCAGCCGAAGGCTAGCGGGAGGTTATGAGCAGTTCTTC. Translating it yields CASRRLAGGYEQFF. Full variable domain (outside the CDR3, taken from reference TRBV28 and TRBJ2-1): DVKVTQSSRYLVKRTGEKVFLECVQDMDHENMFWYRQDPGLGLRLIYFSYDVKMKEKGDIPEGYSVSREKKERFSLILESASTNQTSMYLCASRRLAGGYEQFFGPGTRLTVL.

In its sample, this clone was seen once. CDR3 loop: CASSGFGQASGNTIYF. DNA of the CDR3: TGTGCCAGCAGTGGATTTGGACAGGCCTCTGGAAACACCATATATTTT. The V gene is TRBV25-1, the J gene TRBJ1-3, with TRBD1 identical over 7 bases. The ends lost 4 bases at V and 0 bases at J; junction bases unmatched: 6. CDR3 size: 16 residues. Germline CDR1 reads MGHDK; CDR2 reads SYGVNS.